Listed below are T cell receptor beta chains from one sample, sequenced in a study of T cells in Graves' hyperthyroidism and ophthalmopathy. TCRdb itself ran the multiplex PCR reads through MiXCR, one entry per CDR3 protein. Of 500,000 to 750,000 distinct CDR3 sequences detected, approximately 44% appear once; the ten largest clones hold around 8%. Sequenced: peripheral blood or thyroid tissue (not recorded which). The source is a woman aged 18-35 years with Graves' hyperthyroidism. CDR3s include the opening cysteine and the closing phenylalanine or tryptophan. Fields, in order: CDR3 protein, CDR3 DNA, CDR3 length, clone size, D gene, V gene, J gene. A D gene is named only where the DNA matches it firmly. Clone size is stated in some rows and not others, as once, few, many or a class when expanded.

CASSSRYRGLQETQYF	TGTGCCAGCAGTAGCCGCTACAGGGGCCTCCAAGAGACCCAGTACTTC	16	-	TRBD1	TRBV12-3/TRBV12-4	TRBJ2-5
CASSLGWPGGFTDTQYF	TGCGCCAGCAGCTTGGGTTGGCCAGGCGGCTTCACAGATACGCAGTATTTT	17	-	-	TRBV5-1	TRBJ2-3
CASSQRGLTGGLQETQYF	TGCGCCAGCAGCCAACGGGGGTTGACGGGAGGGCTCCAAGAGACCCAGTACTTC	18	few	TRBD2	TRBV4-1	TRBJ2-5
CASSLEGTFGGRKDSPLHF	TGTGCCAGCAGTTTAGAGGGGACATTCGGGGGGCGGAAAGATTCACCCCTCCACTTT	19	many	-	TRBV12-3/TRBV12-4	TRBJ1-6
CASSLIAGLDTEAFF	TGTGCCAGCAGCTTAATTGCAGGGTTGGACACTGAAGCTTTCTTT	15	-	-	TRBV7-2	TRBJ1-1
CASLGDRDNSPLHF	TGTGCCAGCCTGGGGGACAGGGATAATTCACCCCTCCACTTT	14	-	TRBD1	TRBV2	TRBJ1-6
CSARSASESSYEQYF	TGCAGTGCTAGATCGGCTAGCGAGAGCTCCTACGAGCAGTACTTC	15	many	-	TRBV20-1	TRBJ2-7
CASSLDGEETQYF	TGTGCCAGCAGCTTAGACGGAGAAGAGACCCAGTACTTC	13	many	-	TRBV7-9	TRBJ2-5
CSARGQMNTEALF	TGCAGTGCTAGAGGACAGATGAACACTGAAGCTCTCTTT	13	-	-	TRBV20-1	TRBJ1-1
CASSWGGLAGEETQYF	TGTGCCAGCAGCTGGGGGGGACTAGCGGGAGAGGAGACCCAGTACTTC	16	-	TRBD2	TRBV7-6	TRBJ2-5
CATSDGGEETQYF	TGTGCCACCAGTGATGGCGGGGAAGAGACCCAGTACTTC	13	many	-	TRBV24-1	TRBJ2-5
CSASAGDQPQHF	TGCAGTGCTAGCGCGGGGGATCAGCCCCAGCATTTT	12	many	-	TRBV20-1	TRBJ1-5
CASATNTEAFF	TGCGCCAGCGCCACGAACACTGAAGCTTTCTTT	11	many	-	TRBV4-1	TRBJ1-1
CSVVDRRQETQYF	TGCAGCGTTGTTGACAGAAGACAAGAGACCCAGTACTTC	13	many	-	TRBV29-1	TRBJ2-5
CARSLVPRDTIGVGYYEQYF	TGCGCCAGAAGCTTGGTACCCCGGGACACCATCGGGGTAGGATACTACGAGCAGTACTTC	20	-	-	TRBV5-1	TRBJ2-7
CASSQRSEKLFF	TGTGCCAGCAGTCAACGGAGTGAAAAACTGTTTTTT	12	many	-	TRBV13	TRBJ1-4
CSVEDGQGAYGYTF	TGCAGCGTTGAAGATGGACAGGGGGCCTATGGCTACACCTTC	14	-	TRBD1	TRBV29-1	TRBJ1-2
CASSLGPRGTEAFF	TGTGCCAGCAGCTTAGGACCCAGAGGGACTGAAGCTTTCTTT	14	-	-	TRBV7-8	TRBJ1-1
CATKGTKGTEAFF	TGTGCCACCAAAGGGACTAAGGGCACTGAAGCTTTCTTT	13	-	-	TRBV24-1	TRBJ1-1
CSAREVKGNQPQHF	TGCAGTGCTAGAGAGGTAAAGGGGAATCAGCCCCAGCATTTT	14	-	-	TRBV20-1	TRBJ1-5
CSAIRGSGEKLFF	TGCAGTGCTATTAGAGGGTCGGGTGAAAAACTGTTTTTT	13	many	-	TRBV20-1	TRBJ1-4
CASSTSRGGGTHEQYF	TGTGCCAGCAGCACATCACGAGGGGGGGGGACCCACGAGCAGTACTTC	16	many	-	TRBV9	TRBJ2-7
CASNPSGWVGNTIYF	TGTGCCAGCAACCCCTCCGGGTGGGTGGGAAACACCATATATTTT	15	few	-	TRBV12-3/TRBV12-4	TRBJ1-3
CSVRAGGNEHF	TGCAGCGTTAGGGCAGGGGGTAATGAGCATTTT	11	many	TRBD1	TRBV29-1	TRBJ1-5
CASSGGPGYGYTF	TGTGCCAGCAGTGGGGGGCCTGGCTATGGCTACACCTTC	13	-	-	TRBV25-1	TRBJ1-2
CASSRGQGNTIYF	TGTGCCAGCAGCCGGGGACAGGGAAACACCATATATTTT	13	many	TRBD1	TRBV7-6	TRBJ1-3
CASSESGGYKAFF	TGCGCCAGCAGTGAGTCAGGGGGATACAAAGCTTTCTTT	13	many	-	TRBV10-1	TRBJ1-1
CASSPRGGNTGELFF	TGTGCCAGCAGCCCACGTGGGGGTAACACCGGGGAGCTGTTTTTT	15	few	-	TRBV11-3	TRBJ2-2
CASSPTGLAGVETQYF	TGTGCCAGCAGTCCTACTGGACTAGCGGGAGTAGAGACCCAGTACTTC	16	few	TRBD2	TRBV6-1	TRBJ2-5
CAISERGLAGPHETQYF	TGTGCCATCAGTGAGCGGGGACTAGCGGGACCCCATGAGACCCAGTACTTC	17	many	TRBD2	TRBV10-3	TRBJ2-5
CASRGRTGVNEQYF	TGTGCCAGCAGAGGTAGGACAGGGGTTAACGAGCAGTACTTC	14	many	TRBD1	TRBV2	TRBJ2-7
CASSTLAGYNEQFF	TGTGCCAGCAGCACACTAGCGGGGTACAATGAGCAGTTCTTC	14	few	TRBD2	TRBV7-8	TRBJ2-1
CASSSGAGSDYGYTF	TGTGCCAGCAGCTCGGGGGCAGGATCGGACTATGGCTACACCTTC	15	many	-	TRBV5-8	TRBJ1-2
CASSLWTGANEQFF	TGTGCCAGCAGCCTATGGACCGGGGCCAATGAGCAGTTCTTC	14	few	-	TRBV7-8	TRBJ2-1
CSVAAGLSLYEQYF	TGCAGCGTTGCGGCGGGACTGTCCCTCTACGAGCAGTACTTC	14	-	-	TRBV29-1	TRBJ2-7
CASSYITGELFF	TGTGCCAGCAGTTATATCACCGGGGAGCTGTTTTTT	12	many	-	TRBV6-2/TRBV6-3	TRBJ2-2
CASSLVRGIITPFEQYF	TGTGCCAGCAGCTTGGTACGGGGAATCATAACCCCTTTCGAGCAGTACTTC	17	-	-	TRBV5-5	TRBJ2-7
CASSWTGWNGYTF	TGTGCCAGCAGTTGGACAGGGTGGAATGGCTACACCTTC	13	-	TRBD1	TRBV12-3/TRBV12-4	TRBJ1-2
CASSLSGTGGYGYTF	TGTGCCAGCAGTCTTTCAGGGACAGGGGGGTATGGCTACACCTTC	15	-	TRBD1	TRBV2	TRBJ1-2
CSARGQGPVLNTEAFF	TGCAGTGCTAGGGGACAGGGGCCCGTTTTGAACACTGAAGCTTTCTTT	16	-	TRBD1	TRBV20-1	TRBJ1-1
CASKTGVNTEAFF	TGTGCCAGCAAGACAGGAGTGAACACTGAAGCTTTCTTT	13	-	-	TRBV2	TRBJ1-1
CASSQRKEKLFF	TGTGCCAGCAGCCAAAGAAAGGAAAAACTGTTTTTT	12	-	-	TRBV4-2	TRBJ1-4
CASSYWHRVVGSEAFF	TGTGCCAGCAGTTACTGGCATCGGGTCGTGGGGAGTGAAGCTTTCTTT	16	-	-	TRBV6-5	TRBJ1-1
CASAGSSYEQYF	TGTGCCAGCGCTGGAAGCTCCTACGAGCAGTACTTC	12	many	-	TRBV11-2	TRBJ2-7
CSARTDRGRRETQYF	TGCAGCGCCCGGACGGACAGGGGGCGCCGGGAGACCCAGTACTTC	15	-	TRBD1	TRBV29-1	TRBJ2-5
CASSYTGPYEQYF	TGTGCCAGCAGTTACACGGGCCCCTACGAGCAGTACTTC	13	-	-	TRBV12-3/TRBV12-4	TRBJ2-7
CASSLDPGGAFF	TGTGCCAGCAGCTTGGACCCAGGAGGGGCTTTCTTT	12	-	-	TRBV5-6	TRBJ1-1
CASSSRGLGQETQYF	TGTGCCAGCAGTTCAAGGGGCCTCGGCCAGGAGACCCAGTACTTC	15	many	-	TRBV12-3/TRBV12-4	TRBJ2-5
CASLGEEAFF	TGTGCCAGCCTTGGGGAAGAAGCTTTCTTT	10	many	-	TRBV12-3/TRBV12-4	TRBJ1-1
CSARVTNEKLFF	TGCAGTGCTAGAGTCACTAATGAAAAACTGTTTTTT	12	many	-	TRBV20-1	TRBJ1-4
CASSPVGAGDGYTF	TGTGCCAGCAGCCCCGTCGGAGCGGGGGATGGCTACACCTTC	14	-	-	TRBV7-9	TRBJ1-2
CAISARKRSNYGYTF	TGTGCCATCAGTGCCCGGAAGAGGAGCAACTATGGCTACACCTTC	15	-	-	TRBV10-3	TRBJ1-2
CASSFGRNSNQPQHF	TGTGCCAGCAGTTTTGGACGAAATAGCAATCAGCCCCAGCATTTT	15	-	-	TRBV6-5	TRBJ1-5
CASSHSKGLTVGYEQYF	TGCGCCAGCAGCCATTCAAAGGGTCTAACGGTCGGCTACGAGCAGTACTTC	17	many	-	TRBV4-1	TRBJ2-7
CASSQESLRKTGELFF	TGTGCCAGCAGCCAAGAGTCCCTGAGAAAAACCGGGGAGCTGTTTTTT	16	-	-	TRBV3-1	TRBJ2-2
CSSFFWETQYF	TGCAGCTCCTTCTTCTGGGAGACCCAGTACTTC	11	-	-	TRBV29-1	TRBJ2-5
CASSVWDRDTEAFF	TGTGCCAGCAGCGTCTGGGACAGGGACACTGAAGCTTTCTTT	14	few	TRBD1	TRBV2	TRBJ1-1
CASIKSGNTEAFF	TGTGCCAGCATCAAATCCGGGAACACTGAAGCTTTCTTT	13	-	-	TRBV25-1	TRBJ1-1
CASNLGTGEVTKAFF	TGTGCCAGCAACTTAGGGACAGGGGAGGTCACTAAAGCTTTCTTT	15	-	TRBD1	TRBV7-2	TRBJ1-1